This entry describes one T cell receptor beta chain. Its antigen remains unidentified. The data were taken from a study of CD8 T cells in Susac syndrome. TEMRA cells were FACS-enriched and CD8+ and CD4+ T cells negatively isolated. Notes on the study in general: Only a relatively small number of individuals were included in the TCR sequencing and HLA analysis. The Susac syndrome CD4+ T cell repertoires displayed no clonal expansion.

An amount of RNA that ranged from roughly 0.45 to 1 ug was reverse transcribed with random hexamers. One entry per CDR3 protein, called by TCRdb with MiXCR from the immunoSEQ multiplex PCR reads. The sample has 150,000 to 200,000 distinct CDR3 sequences, over 75% seen once. Input material: CD4+ T cells from PBMCs. The receptor was isolated from a human donor with Susac syndrome.

The CDR3 DNA reads TGCAGTGCTTACCCCCTGAGCGGGCTGGAGACCCAGTACTTC. Its translation: CSAYPLSGLETQYF. The chain employs TRBV20-1 and TRBJ2-5, with a weak D call TRBD2 (6 bases). This CDR3 is 14 amino acids long. Germline CDR1 reads DFQATT; CDR2 reads SNEGSKA (reference sequence). V shed 5 bases and J shed 5 bases, with 18 bases lying between them.